The 10 T cell receptor beta chains given below trace back to one sample, sequenced in a study of somatic mutations in cytotoxic T cells in rheumatoid arthritis. Measured with immunoSEQ multiplex PCR; TCRdb has only the in-frame clones, and not every one. The repertoire holds about 25,000 clones, 70% to 80% seen once, with roughly 9.9% in the top ten. The material sequenced was CD8+ T cells sorted from blood. Source of these receptors: a woman in her late teens or twenties in good health.

V and J are TRBV10-3 and TRBJ2-5; 13 bases match TRBD2. Germline-derived CDR1 and CDR2 are ENHRY and SYGVKD. CDR3 length equals 17 residues. V lost 3 bases to trimming and J lost 3 bases; unmatched junction nucleotides: 7. The CDR3 region has the DNA TGTGCCATCAGTGACCCCGGGGGACTAGCGGGGAAAGAGACCCAGTACTTC. Translated, it gives CAISDPGGLAGKETQYF.

This clone came up once. CDR3 protein: CASSPDAVYRGTEAFF. The CDR3 region has the DNA TGTGCCAGCAGCCCCGATGCCGTCTATAGGGGCACTGAAGCTTTCTTT. The V call is TRBV7-9, the J call TRBJ1-1, with TRBD1 as a possible D gene (5 bases). V dropped 5 bases and J dropped 4 bases, with 20 bases sitting between them. Germline values: CDR1 SEHNR, CDR2 FQNEAQ (reference sequence). The CDR3 loop spans 16 amino acids.

This rearrangement joins TRBV2 to TRBJ2-7, with 7 bases identical to TRBD2. V lost 1 base and J lost 3; bases outside the gene matches: 3. This CDR3 has 14 amino acids. Germline-derived CDR1 and CDR2 are SNHLY and FYNNEI. The CDR3 loop reads CASSEGLADYEQYF. The CDR3 region has the DNA TGTGCCAGCAGTGAAGGGCTAGCGGACTACGAGCAGTACTTC.

This chain joins TRBV5-4 and TRBJ2-2; TRBD2 aligns across 8 bases. With V trimmed by 2 bases and J by 6 bases, 3 bases remained unmatched. The CDR3 covers 14 residues. Germline V gene lookup returns CDR1 SGHNT and CDR2 YYREEE (reference sequence). CDR3 protein: CASSLGTSPGELFF. Written as DNA, the CDR3 is TGTGCCAGCAGCTTAGGGACTAGTCCCGGGGAGCTGTTTTTT.

The chain joins TRBV7-9 to TRBJ2-1; D uncertain. V was clipped by 5 bases and J by 2 bases, with 7 bases between them. The CDR3 extends over 13 amino acids. Germline V lookup: CDR1 SEHNR, CDR2 FQNEAQ (reference sequence). The CDR3 sequence: CASSHSTYNEQFF. The CDR3 DNA sequence: TGTGCCAGCAGCCATAGCACCTACAATGAGCAGTTCTTC.

The chain has TRBV9 and TRBJ1-1; 7 positions match TRBD1. CDR1 is SGDLS, CDR2 YYNGEE, per germline. This CDR3 is 14 amino acids long. The junction had 3 bases not matched to a gene; V was cut back by 0 bases and J by 4 bases. CDR3 sequence: CASSVGYRGTEAFF. In nucleotides, the CDR3 is TGTGCCAGCAGCGTAGGGTACAGGGGCACTGAAGCTTTCTTT.

CDR3 bases: TGTGCCAGCAGCCCCCCTCAGGAAACTAACTATGGCTACACCTTC. This translates into CASSPPQETNYGYTF. The gene calls are TRBV4-2 and TRBJ1-2; unclear D gene. CDR1 LGHNA and CDR2 YNFKEQ come from the germline V gene. The CDR3 is made up of 15 amino acids. V was pared by 4 bases and J by 0 bases, with 12 bases between.

The chain carries TRBV14 and TRBJ2-1, with TRBD1 matching 8 bases. The ends lost 2 bases at V and 8 bases at J; junction bases unmatched: 2. Germline V gene sequence: CDR1 SGHDN, CDR2 FVKESK. CDR3 size: 13 residues. CDR3 sequence: CASSQWTGYEQFF. CDR3 in DNA: TGTGCCAGCAGCCAATGGACAGGGTATGAGCAGTTCTTC.

V gene TRBV4-1 combines with J gene TRBJ2-7; D tentatively reads TRBD1 or TRBD2 (5 bases each). Germline V gene sequence: CDR1 MGHRA, CDR2 YSYEKL. The CDR3 totals 15 residues. The ends were cut back, 1 base at V and 4 bases at J, with 14 bases in the middle. CDR3 region: CASSQVRGAKYEQYF. Written as DNA, the CDR3 is TGCGCCAGCAGCCAAGTGAGAGGGGCAAAGTACGAGCAGTACTTC.

The V gene is TRBV15, the J gene TRBJ1-5; tentatively, D is TRBD1 (5 bases). CDR3 length: 15 residues. The V gene lost 4 bases and the J gene lost 0 bases, with 10 bases spanning the gap. CDR1 is LNHNV, CDR2 YYDKDF, per germline (reference sequence). Here the CDR3 DNA reads TGTGCCACCAGCATGTCAGGGACTAGCAATCAGCCCCAGCATTTT. It specifies CATSMSGTSNQPQHF.